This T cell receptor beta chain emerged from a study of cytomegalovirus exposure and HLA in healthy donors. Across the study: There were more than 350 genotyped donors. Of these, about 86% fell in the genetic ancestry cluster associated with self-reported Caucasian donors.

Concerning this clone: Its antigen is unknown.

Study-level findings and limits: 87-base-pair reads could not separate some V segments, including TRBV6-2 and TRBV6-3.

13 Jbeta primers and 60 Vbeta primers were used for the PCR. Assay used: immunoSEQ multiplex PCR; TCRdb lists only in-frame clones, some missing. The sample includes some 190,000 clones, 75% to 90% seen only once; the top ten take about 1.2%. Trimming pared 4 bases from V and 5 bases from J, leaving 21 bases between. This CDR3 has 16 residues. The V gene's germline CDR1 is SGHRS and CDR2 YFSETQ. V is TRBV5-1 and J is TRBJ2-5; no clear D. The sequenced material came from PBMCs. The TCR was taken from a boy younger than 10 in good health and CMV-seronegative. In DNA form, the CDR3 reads TGCGCCAGCAGCCTCCGTCCGACTGGCCCGTCGGAGACCCAGTACTTC. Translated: CASSLRPTGPSETQYF.